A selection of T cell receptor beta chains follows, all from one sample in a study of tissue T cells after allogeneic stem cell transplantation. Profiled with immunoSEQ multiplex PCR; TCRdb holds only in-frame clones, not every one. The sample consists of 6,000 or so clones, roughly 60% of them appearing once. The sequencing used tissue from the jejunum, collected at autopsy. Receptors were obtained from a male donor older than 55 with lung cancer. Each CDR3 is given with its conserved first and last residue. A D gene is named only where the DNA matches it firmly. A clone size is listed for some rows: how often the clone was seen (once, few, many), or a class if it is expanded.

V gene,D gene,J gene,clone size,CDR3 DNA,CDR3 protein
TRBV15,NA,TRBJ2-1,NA,TGTGCCACCAGCGTCGACAGGAGAACCCAGTTCTTC,CATSVDRRTQFF
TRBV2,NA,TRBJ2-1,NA,TGTGCCAGCAGTGAGGATCTTGCCACCAATGAGCAGTTCTTC,CASSEDLATNEQFF
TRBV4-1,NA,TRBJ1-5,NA,TGCGCCAGCAGCCAAACAACAAATCAGCCCCAGCATTTT,CASSQTTNQPQHF
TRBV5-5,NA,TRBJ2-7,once,TGTGCCAGCAGCGGAAGCACAGGGCCCGCCTACGAGCAGTACTTC,CASSGSTGPAYEQYF
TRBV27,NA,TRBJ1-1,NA,TGTGCCAGCAGTAACGGCCCCCCTTCGGGCAGTCACGAGGGTGAAGCTTTCTTT,CASSNGPPSGSHEGEAFF
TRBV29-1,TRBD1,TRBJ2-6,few,TGCAGCGTGGGCGCGGGACAGGGAATAACTGGGGCCAACGTCCTGACTTTC,CSVGAGQGITGANVLTF
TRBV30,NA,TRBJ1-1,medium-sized,TGTGCCTGGAGCCCCCTGGAAAAAGCTTTCTTT,CAWSPLEKAFF
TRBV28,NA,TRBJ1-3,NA,TGTGCCAGCAGTCCCCCGACAGGACCTTCCTCTGGAAACACCATATATTTT,CASSPPTGPSSGNTIYF
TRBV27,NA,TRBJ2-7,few,TGTGCCAGCAGCCCCTGGGGATCGGCGTCCTACGAGCAGTACTTC,CASSPWGSASYEQYF
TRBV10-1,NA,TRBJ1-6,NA,TGCGCCAGCAGTGGGGTACGGGATTCACCCCTCCACTTT,CASSGVRDSPLHF
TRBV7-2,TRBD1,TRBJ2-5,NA,TGTGCCAGCAGCTTACCCTCCGGGACAGGGGGAGAGACCCAGTACTTC,CASSLPSGTGGETQYF
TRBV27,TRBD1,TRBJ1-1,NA,TGTGCCAGCAGTCCGGGGACAGGAGGGCAAACATATCGGAACACTGAAGCTTTCTTT,CASSPGTGGQTYRNTEAFF
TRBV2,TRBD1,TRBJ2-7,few,TGTGCCAGCAGTACCAGGGGGCGCCCCTACGAGCAGTACTTC,CASSTRGRPYEQYF
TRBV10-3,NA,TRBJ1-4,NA,TGTGCCATCAGCTCAGGTTTGGGTGAAAAACTGTTTTTT,CAISSGLGEKLFF
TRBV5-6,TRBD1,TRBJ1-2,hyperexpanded,TGTGCCAGCAGCTCGGGACAGGGGTACTATGGCTACACCTTC,CASSSGQGYYGYTF
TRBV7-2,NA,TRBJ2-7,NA,TGTGCCAGCAGCTTGCCTTCGGGCCTCACCTACGAGCAGTACTTC,CASSLPSGLTYEQYF
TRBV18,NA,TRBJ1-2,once,TGTGCCAGCTCACCACCCGGGAGGGACGGCTACACCTTC,CASSPPGRDGYTF
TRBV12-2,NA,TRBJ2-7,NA,TGTGCAAGTCGCTTAGCCGAGCGGGAGGGCCTTTTTGCCTACGAGCAGTACTTC,CASRLAEREGLFAYEQYF
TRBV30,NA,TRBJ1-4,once,TGTGCCTGGAGTGGGAGCCTAATATCAACTAATGAAAAACTGTTTTTT,CAWSGSLISTNEKLFF
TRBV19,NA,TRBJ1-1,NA,TGTGCCAGTAGTATAGATCTACGCAATTCGAACACTGAAGCTTTCTTT,CASSIDLRNSNTEAFF
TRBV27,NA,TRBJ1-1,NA,TGTGCCAGCAGTCCTACCGACAGGAATTTTTTCGGTGAAGCTTTCTTT,CASSPTDRNFFGEAFF
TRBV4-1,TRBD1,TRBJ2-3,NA,TGCGCCAGCAGGATTGGACAGGGGATTTTGGATACGCAGTATTTT,CASRIGQGILDTQYF
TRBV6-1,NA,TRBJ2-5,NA,TGTGCCAGCAGTGAAGGGAGAAGGGTCGCGGAGACCCAGTACTTC,CASSEGRRVAETQYF
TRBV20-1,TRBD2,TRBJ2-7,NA,TGCAGTGCTAGTGTACTAGCGGGAGGGGGAGCCTACGAGCAGTACTTC,CSASVLAGGGAYEQYF
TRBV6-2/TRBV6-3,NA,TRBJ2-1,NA,TGTGCCAGCAGTTTCTCAGGGGGGGGGTCGGATGAGCAGTTCTTC,CASSFSGGGSDEQFF
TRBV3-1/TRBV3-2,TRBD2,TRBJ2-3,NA,TGTGCCAGCAGCCAAGTTGCTACCGGGACTAGCGGTGGCGATACGCAGTATTTT,CASSQVATGTSGGDTQYF
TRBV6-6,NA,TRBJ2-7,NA,TGTGCCAGCAGTCCCCTCTACGAGCAGTACTTC,CASSPLYEQYF
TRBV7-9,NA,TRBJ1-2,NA,TGTGCCAGCAGCGCGTCCGGGACAACCTATGGCTACACCTTC,CASSASGTTYGYTF
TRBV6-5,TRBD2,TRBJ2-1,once,TGTGCCAGCAGAATCCTAGCGGGGGGGATTAATGAGCAGTTCTTC,CASRILAGGINEQFF
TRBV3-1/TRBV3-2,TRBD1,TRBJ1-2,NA,TGTGCCAGCAGCAGCCGGGACAGGGGGAACTATGGCTACACCTTC,CASSSRDRGNYGYTF
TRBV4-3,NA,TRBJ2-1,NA,TGCGCCAGCAGCCGATCGGAAGGGGGTCTCTCCTACAATGAGCAGTTCTTC,CASSRSEGGLSYNEQFF
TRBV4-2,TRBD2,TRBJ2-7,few,TGTGCCAGCAGCCAAGATCTGGCTAGCGGGAGTTACGAGCAGTACTTC,CASSQDLASGSYEQYF
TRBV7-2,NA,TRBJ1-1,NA,TGTGCCAGCAGCCCCGTCGGGGGGCGCCTGAACACTGAAGCTTTCTTT,CASSPVGGRLNTEAFF
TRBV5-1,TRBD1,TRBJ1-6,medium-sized,TGCGCCAGCAGCAGTACAGGGGCCAATCAATCACCCCTCCACTTT,CASSSTGANQSPLHF
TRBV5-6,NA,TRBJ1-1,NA,TGTGCCAGCAGCCCCCCGGATAACACTGAAGCTTTCTTT,CASSPPDNTEAFF
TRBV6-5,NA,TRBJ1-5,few,TGTGCCAGCAGTCCCAGACAGTCGAGCAATCAGCCCCAGCATTTT,CASSPRQSSNQPQHF
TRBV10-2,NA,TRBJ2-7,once,TGCGCCAGCAGGACCGGGACCTACGAGCAGTACTTC,CASRTGTYEQYF
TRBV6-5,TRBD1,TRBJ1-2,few,TGTGCCAGCAGAATGGGACAGGGGGTCTATGGCTACACCTTC,CASRMGQGVYGYTF
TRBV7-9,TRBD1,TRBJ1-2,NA,TGTGCCAGCAGCTTAGCATCGGGACAGGGGCTTCTCACCTTC,CASSLASGQGLLTF
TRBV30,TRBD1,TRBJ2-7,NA,TGTGCCTGGACTCCGACAGGGAGCTACGAGCAGTACTTC,CAWTPTGSYEQYF
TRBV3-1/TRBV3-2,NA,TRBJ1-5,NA,TGTGCCAGCAGTCTGACAGGTTCACAGCCCCAGCATTTT,CASSLTGSQPQHF
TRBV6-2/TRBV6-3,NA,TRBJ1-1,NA,TGTGCCAGCAGTTATTCCAGTAAAGCTTTCTTT,CASSYSSKAFF
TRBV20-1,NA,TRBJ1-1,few,TGCAGTGCCCGACAGAACACTGAAGCTTTCTTT,CSARQNTEAFF
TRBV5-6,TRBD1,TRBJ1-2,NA,TGTGCCAGCAGCTGGGGGACAGGGTGGAATGGCTACACCTTC,CASSWGTGWNGYTF
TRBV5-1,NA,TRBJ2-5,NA,TGCGCCAGCAGCTTGGAGAAAGAGACCCAGTACTTC,CASSLEKETQYF
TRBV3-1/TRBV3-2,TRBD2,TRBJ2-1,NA,TGTGCCAGCAGCCAAGACGCGGGACTAGCGGGAGGGAAGCAGTTCTTC,CASSQDAGLAGGKQFF
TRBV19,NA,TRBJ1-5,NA,TGTGCCAGTAGGCAATTGAGCAGGGGCAATCAGCCCCAGCATTTT,CASRQLSRGNQPQHF
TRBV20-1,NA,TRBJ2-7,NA,TGCAGTGCTAGTAAAGGGGCGGCCTACGAGCAGTACTTC,CSASKGAAYEQYF
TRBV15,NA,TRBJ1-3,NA,TGTGCCACCAGCAGAGATCGAATAGGAGGAAACACCATATATTTT,CATSRDRIGGNTIYF
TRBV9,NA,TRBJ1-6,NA,TGTGCCAGCAGCTTTCGGTCTTGGGGAAATTCACCCCTCCACTTT,CASSFRSWGNSPLHF
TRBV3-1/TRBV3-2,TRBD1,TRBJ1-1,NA,TGTGCCAGCAGCCCCTATGGACAGGGAGAGTGGAGCACTGAAGCTTTCTTT,CASSPYGQGEWSTEAFF
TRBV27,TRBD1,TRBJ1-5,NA,TGTGCCAGTCAGGGGGCGGGCAATCAGCCCCAGCATTTT,CASQGAGNQPQHF